Below, 10 T cell receptor beta chains from the same sample are listed, as sequenced in a study of blood T cell repertoires in COVID-19. Generated by immunoSEQ multiplex PCR, the TCRdb table keeps only in-frame clones and is missing some. The sample contains about 120,000 clones, approximately 80% of which appear only once. Sequenced input: peripheral blood. Receptors originate from a woman of 80 years or more with acute or convalescent COVID-19.

The rearrangement joins TRBV6-6 to TRBJ1-4; TRBD1 might be the D (6 bases). Trimming took off 4 bases at V and 0 bases at J, with 12 bases between the two ends. There are 16 residues in the CDR3. CDR1 and CDR2 from the germline V gene are MNHNY and SVGAGI (reference sequence). The CDR3 nucleotides are TGTGCCAGCAGTTGGGGGCTCCCTACAACTAATGAAAAACTGTTTTTT. It specifies CASSWGLPTTNEKLFF.

The chain has TRBV7-9 and TRBJ2-7, with D tentatively TRBD1 (6 bases). The germline CDR1 and CDR2 sequences are SEHNR and FQNEAQ (reference sequence). This CDR3 is 13 amino acids long. The V end lost 5 bases, the J end lost 7 bases, and 15 bases lay between the germline ends. This chain's CDR3 is CASSMTGSGEQYF. Written as DNA, the CDR3 is TGTGCCAGCAGCATGACAGGCTCGGGTGAGCAGTACTTC. The whole variable domain, filled in from reference TRBV7-9 and TRBJ2-7, reads DTGVSQNPRHKITKRGQNVTFRCDPISEHNRLYWYRQTLGQGPEFLTYFQNEAQLEKSRLLSDRFSAERPKGSFSTLEIQRTEQGDSAMYLCASSMTGSGEQYFGPGTRLTVT.

This sequence joins TRBV7-2 and TRBJ2-3; 9 bases map to TRBD2. J lost 2 bases, V lost 2 bases, and 8 bases had no gene match. The CDR3 has 17 amino acids. The germline gives CDR1 SGHTA, CDR2 FQGNSA. Here the CDR3 reads CASSLLASGEHTDTQYF. CDR3 sequence (DNA): TGTGCCAGCAGCTTATTGGCTAGCGGGGAACACACAGATACGCAGTATTTT.

The V and J genes are TRBV20-1 and TRBJ2-5; D gene uncertain. Germline lookup yields CDR1 DFQATT and CDR2 SNEGSKA (reference sequence). This CDR3 comprises 11 residues. V gave up 5 bases and J gave up 2 bases, with 6 bases separating them. CDR3: CSAELQETQYF. In DNA, the CDR3 is TGCAGTGCTGAGTTGCAAGAGACCCAGTACTTC.

This clone has just a few counts. CDR3 residues: CSGANTEAFF. The CDR3 nucleotides are TGCAGCGGGGCGAACACTGAAGCTTTCTTT. The genes are TRBV29-1 and TRBJ1-1; D is ambiguous. CDR3 length: 10 residues. Germline-derived CDR1 and CDR2 are SQVTM and ANQGSEA. V was shortened by 7 bases and J by 1 base, with 4 bases between the two germline ends.

The chain couples TRBV7-2 to TRBJ1-2; a possible D gene is TRBD1 (5 bases). The V gene lost 1 base and the J gene lost 1 base, with 7 bases spanning the gap. Germline V gene lookup returns CDR1 SGHTA and CDR2 FQGNSA. The CDR3 has 14 amino acids. Written as DNA, the CDR3 is TGTGCCAGCAGCTTAGGACAGCTTAACTATGGCTACACCTTC. Translating it yields CASSLGQLNYGYTF.

The genes are TRBV7-2 and TRBJ2-7, with 11 bases that match TRBD2. V was clipped by 5 bases and J by 5 bases; unmatched bases: 8. This CDR3 is built from 15 residues. In germline, CDR1 is SGHTA, CDR2 FQGNSA. CDR3: CASSPRTSGSNEQYF. Written as DNA, the CDR3 is TGTGCCAGCAGCCCACGGACTAGCGGGTCAAACGAGCAGTACTTC. The variable domain in full, with the rest retrieved from reference TRBV7-2 and TRBJ2-7, is GAGVSQSPSNKVTEKGKDVELRCDPISGHTALYWYRQSLGQGLEFLIYFQGNSAPDKSGLPSDRFSAERTGGSVSTLTIQRTQQEDSAVYLCASSPRTSGSNEQYFGPGTRLTVT.

This clone was seen just once. The gene calls are TRBV27 and TRBJ1-2; perhaps TRBD1 as D (5 bases). The germline V gene encodes CDR1 MNHEY and CDR2 SMNVEV (reference sequence). V lost 8 bases, J lost 4 bases, and 17 bases lay in between. The CDR3 totals 14 residues. The CDR3 here is CASLPSGGTYGYTF. DNA for the CDR3: TGTGCCAGCCTCCCTTCGGGAGGGACCTATGGCTACACCTTC.

V usage is TRBV9 and J usage is TRBJ1-1, with 7 bases matching TRBD1. The CDR3 is made up of 13 amino acids. CDR1 and CDR2 (germline): SGDLS, YYNGEE. With 4 bases clipped from V and 8 bases from J, the junction kept 8 bases outside the gene matches. This chain's CDR3 is CASSPHTGAEAFF. The CDR3 DNA follows: TGTGCCAGCAGCCCCCATACAGGGGCCGAAGCTTTCTTT.

This clone was detected only once. The chain carries TRBV4-2 and TRBJ2-3, with 12 nucleotides matching TRBD2. The germline CDR1 and CDR2 sequences are LGHNA and YNFKEQ. With 5 bases clipped from V and 7 bases from J, the junction kept 7 bases outside the gene matches. The CDR3 has 15 residues. The DNA of the CDR3 is TGTGCCAGCAGCTCCCTAGCGGGGGGGCCAAATACGCAGTATTTT. Its protein product is CASSSLAGGPNTQYF.